This TCR delta chain was identified during a study of gamma-delta chains in newborns, infants, children. Study background: Polyclonal expansion of innate γδ T cells after birth follows microbial exposure.

TCRdb used CATT to re-call clones from the reads. Found here are about 4,200 delta-chain clones, less than 45% of them singletons; the top ten hold 13% to 15%. In germline, CDR1 is TSWWSYY, CDR2 QGS. CDR3 size: 18 residues. The germline V and J ends were trimmed by 1 base and 1 base, with 19 bases remaining between them. V and J are TRDV1 and TRDJ1; possible D gene TRDD3, 5 bases. The material sequenced was blood. The sequence came from a child who received the measles vaccine. The DNA for the CDR3 is TGTGCTCTTGGGGAACACTGGTCCATACAGGTTTTCACCGATAAACTCATCTTT. Protein: CALGEHWSIQVFTDKLIF.